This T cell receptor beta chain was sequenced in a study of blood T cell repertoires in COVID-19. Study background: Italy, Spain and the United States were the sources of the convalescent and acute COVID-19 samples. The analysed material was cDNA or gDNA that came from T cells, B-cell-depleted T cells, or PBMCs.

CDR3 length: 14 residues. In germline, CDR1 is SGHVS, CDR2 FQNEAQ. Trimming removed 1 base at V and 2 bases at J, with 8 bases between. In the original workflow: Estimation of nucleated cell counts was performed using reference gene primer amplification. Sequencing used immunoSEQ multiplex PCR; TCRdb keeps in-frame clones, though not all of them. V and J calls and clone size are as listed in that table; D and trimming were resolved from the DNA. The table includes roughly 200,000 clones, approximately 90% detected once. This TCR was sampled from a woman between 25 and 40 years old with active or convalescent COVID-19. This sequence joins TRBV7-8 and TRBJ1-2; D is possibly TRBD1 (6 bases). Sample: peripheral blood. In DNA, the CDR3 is TGTGCCAGCAGCTTAGGACAGGCCAACTATGGCTACACCTTC. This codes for CASSLGQANYGYTF.